These 5 T cell receptor beta chains were all obtained from the same sample, sequenced in a study of blood T cell repertoires in COVID-19. Measured with immunoSEQ multiplex PCR; TCRdb has only the in-frame clones, and not every one. The sample has about 81,000 clones, approximately 91% seen once. Material: peripheral blood. These TCRs come from a man in his 70s with active or convalescent COVID-19.

This clone was counted once. The chain joins TRBV4-1 to TRBJ1-1; possible D gene TRBD1, 6 bases. The CDR3 spans 14 residues. Trimming shortened V by 0 bases and J by 8 bases, and 13 bases separated the two germline ends. Germline V lookup: CDR1 MGHRA, CDR2 YSYEKL. This CDR3 reads CASSQDLRGAEAFF. The CDR3 nucleotides read TGCGCCAGCAGCCAAGATCTCCGGGGGGCAGAAGCTTTCTTT.

The genes are TRBV5-1 and TRBJ2-7, with 7 bases fitting TRBD1. The CDR3 is 14 amino acids. V gave up 4 bases and J gave up 0 bases; unmatched junction bases: 4. Germline V gives CDR1 SGHRS, CDR2 YFSETQ. In DNA, the CDR3 is TGCGCCAGCAGCAAGACAGGGCCCTCCTACGAGCAGTACTTC. It is translated as CASSKTGPSYEQYF.

The chain employs TRBV2 and TRBJ2-2, with D possibly being TRBD1 (5 bases). The CDR3 totals 14 residues. V gave up 6 bases and J gave up 6 bases, with 14 bases separating them. Germline V gene lookup returns CDR1 SNHLY and CDR2 FYNNEI. CDR3 sequence: CASRQGSGSGELFF. In nucleotides, the CDR3 is TGTGCCAGCAGGCAGGGATCCGGGTCCGGGGAGCTGTTTTTT.

This sequence joins TRBV2 and TRBJ2-2, with D possibly being TRBD2 (6 bases). The CDR3 is 15 residues long. The V gene's germline CDR1 is SNHLY and CDR2 FYNNEI. Trimming removed 6 bases at V and 1 base at J, with 12 bases between. CDR3: CASRGGVGNTGELFF. The CDR3 DNA is TGTGCCAGCAGGGGCGGGGTTGGGAACACCGGGGAGCTGTTTTTT.

Turning to this clone: This specimen includes other DNA sequences encoding the same CDR3. This chain uses TRBV27 with TRBJ1-6, with 7 bases that match TRBD1. This CDR3 has 15 residues. V shed 0 bases and J 7 bases; nucleotides not matched to a gene: 3. CDR1 is MNHEY, CDR2 SMNVEV, per germline (reference sequence). CDR3 nucleotide sequence: TGTGCCAGCAGTTTATCGGCAGGGGGGAATTCACCCCTCCACTTT. Amino acid sequence: CASSLSAGGNSPLHF.